This record looks at one T cell receptor beta chain sequence and its context. What it binds is unknown. Method: immunoSEQ multiplex PCR; TCRdb's copy keeps in-frame clones and lacks some. In the table there are approximately 46,000 clones, nearly 70% of which are singletons. These data originate in a study of cytotoxic CD8 clonotypes in ibrutinib-treated CLL. Study-level points and caveats: In comparison with age-matched healthy donors, baseline clonality was higher and tracked circulating CD8+ T-cell counts. Ibrutinib response saw clonality rise, and progression saw it return toward baseline. Public clonotypes occurred uncommonly; on treatment, they contracted or remained stable.

Extraction of roughly 1.8 micrograms of genomic DNA from cryopreserved PBMCs supplied material for TCR beta libraries. The sequence came from a human donor with chronic lymphocytic leukemia. The sequencing here drew on PBMCs, taken after 12 months of ibrutinib treatment.

The CDR3 DNA sequence: TGTGCCAGCAGCTTGGGAGGGACTAGCGGGAGCGAGACCCAGTACTTC. Protein: CASSLGGTSGSETQYF. The chain employs TRBV11-2 and TRBJ2-5; 14 bases line up with TRBD2. Germline CDR1 is SGHAT and CDR2 is FQNNGV. V was clipped by 3 bases and J by 5 bases; unmatched bases: 5. This CDR3 is built from 16 residues.